The clone carrying this T cell receptor (beta chain) turned up a few times. Its specificity is not known. A TCRbeta library incorporating unique molecular identifiers was prepared. Each CDR3 protein is one row after TCRdb ran MiXCR on the PCR reads. The sample lists hundreds of thousands of distinct CDR3 sequences; roughly 17% were seen once. This sample stems from a study of T-cell reconstitution after alpha-beta-depleted transplantation in children. Overall study findings and caveats: At the one-year point after transplant, T-cell counts and TCRbeta diversity were found to come mostly from T cells that had been newly produced. The study reportedly traced alpha-beta T cells about two months after transplant to several hundred expanded graft clones.

The germline CDR1 and CDR2 sequences are DFQATT and SNEGSKA (reference sequence). Unmatched junction bases numbered 2, after V lost 2 bases and J lost 0 bases. The CDR3 spans 14 residues. Sequenced material: PBMCs, mostly from graft donor cells, taken 360 days after TCRalphabeta/CD19-depleted stem cell transplant. The sequence came from a boy younger than two who had a stem cell transplant for Wiskott-Aldrich syndrome, so the T cells may come from the graft donor. The genes are TRBV20-1 and TRBJ2-3, with 7 nucleotides matching TRBD1. CDR3 amino acids: CSARQGVSTDTQYF. In nucleotides, the CDR3 is TGCAGTGCTAGACAGGGGGTTAGCACAGATACGCAGTATTTT.